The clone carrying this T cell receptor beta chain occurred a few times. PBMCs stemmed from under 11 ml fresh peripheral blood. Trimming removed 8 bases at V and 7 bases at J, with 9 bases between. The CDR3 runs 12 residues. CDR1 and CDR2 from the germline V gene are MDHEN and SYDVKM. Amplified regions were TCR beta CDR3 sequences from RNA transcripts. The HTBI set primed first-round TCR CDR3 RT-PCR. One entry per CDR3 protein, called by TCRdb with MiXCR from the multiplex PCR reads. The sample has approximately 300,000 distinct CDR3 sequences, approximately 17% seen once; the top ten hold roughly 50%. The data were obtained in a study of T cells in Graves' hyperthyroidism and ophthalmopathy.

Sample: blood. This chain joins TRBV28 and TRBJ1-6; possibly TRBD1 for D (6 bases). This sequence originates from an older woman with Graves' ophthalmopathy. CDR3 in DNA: TGTGCCAGCCTCGGACAGAATTCACCCCTCCACTTT. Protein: CASLGQNSPLHF. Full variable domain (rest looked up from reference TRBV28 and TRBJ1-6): DVKVTQSSRYLVKRTGEKVFLECVQDMDHENMFWYRQDPGLGLRLIYFSYDVKMKEKGDIPEGYSVSREKKERFSLILESASTNQTSMYLCASLGQNSPLHFGNGTRLTVT.